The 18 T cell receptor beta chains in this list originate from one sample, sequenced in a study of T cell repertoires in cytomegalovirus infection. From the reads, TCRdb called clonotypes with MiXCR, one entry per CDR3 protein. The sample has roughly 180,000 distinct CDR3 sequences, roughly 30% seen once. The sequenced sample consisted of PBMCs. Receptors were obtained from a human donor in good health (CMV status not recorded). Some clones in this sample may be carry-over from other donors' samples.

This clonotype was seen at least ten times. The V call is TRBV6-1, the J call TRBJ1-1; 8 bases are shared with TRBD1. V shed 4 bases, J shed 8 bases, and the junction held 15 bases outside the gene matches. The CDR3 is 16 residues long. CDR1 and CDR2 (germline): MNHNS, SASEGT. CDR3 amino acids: CASSVGTGPFTWEAFF. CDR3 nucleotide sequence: TGTGCCAGCAGTGTGGGGACAGGTCCCTTCACATGGGAAGCTTTCTTT.

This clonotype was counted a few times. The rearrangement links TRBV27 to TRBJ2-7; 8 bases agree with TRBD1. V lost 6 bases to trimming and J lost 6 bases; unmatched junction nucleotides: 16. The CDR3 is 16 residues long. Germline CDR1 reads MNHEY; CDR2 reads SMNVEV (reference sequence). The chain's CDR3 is CASSVYTGTGLGEQYF. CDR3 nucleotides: TGTGCCAGCAGCGTTTATACCGGGACAGGCTTGGGCGAGCAGTACTTC.

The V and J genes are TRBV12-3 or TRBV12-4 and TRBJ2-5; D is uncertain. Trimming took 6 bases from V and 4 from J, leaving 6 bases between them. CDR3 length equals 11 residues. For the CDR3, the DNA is TGTGCCAGCAGCGTAGGAGAGACCCAGTACTTC. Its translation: CASSVGETQYF.

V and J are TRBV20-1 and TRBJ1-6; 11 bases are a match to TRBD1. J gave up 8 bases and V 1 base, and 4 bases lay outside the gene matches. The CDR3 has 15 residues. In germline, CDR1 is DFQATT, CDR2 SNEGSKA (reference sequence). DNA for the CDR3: TGCAGTGCTAGAGGCCTGGGACAGGGGGATTCACCCCTCCACTTT. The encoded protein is CSARGLGQGDSPLHF.

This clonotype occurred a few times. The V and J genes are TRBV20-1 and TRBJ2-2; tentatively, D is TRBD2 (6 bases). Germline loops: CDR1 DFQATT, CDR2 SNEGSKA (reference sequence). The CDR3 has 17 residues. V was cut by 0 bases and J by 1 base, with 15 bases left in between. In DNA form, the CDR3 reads TGCAGTGCTAGAGATCAAATCCAGCGGGTGAACACCGGGGAGCTGTTTTTT. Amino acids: CSARDQIQRVNTGELFF.

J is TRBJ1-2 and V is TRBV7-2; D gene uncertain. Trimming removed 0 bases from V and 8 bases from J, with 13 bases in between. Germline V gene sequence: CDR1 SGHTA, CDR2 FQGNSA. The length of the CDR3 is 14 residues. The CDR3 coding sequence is TGTGCCAGCAGCTTAGCGGAAGCCGACCGGGGCTACACCTTC. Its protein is CASSLAEADRGYTF.

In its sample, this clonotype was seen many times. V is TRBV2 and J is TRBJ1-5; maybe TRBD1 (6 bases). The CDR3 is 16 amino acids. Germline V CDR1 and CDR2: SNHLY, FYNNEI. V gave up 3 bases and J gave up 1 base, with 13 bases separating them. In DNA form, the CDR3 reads TGTGCCAGCAGTGAGGGGGGGCGGCGAAGCAATCAGCCCCAGCATTTT. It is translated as CASSEGGRRSNQPQHF.

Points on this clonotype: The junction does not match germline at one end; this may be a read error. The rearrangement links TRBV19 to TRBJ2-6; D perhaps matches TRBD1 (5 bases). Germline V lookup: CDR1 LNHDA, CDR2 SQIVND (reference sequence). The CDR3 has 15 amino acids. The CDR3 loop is CASRGSSSGANVLTF. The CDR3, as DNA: TGTGCCAGTAGAGGAAGCAGCTCTGGGGCCAACGTCCTGACGTTC.

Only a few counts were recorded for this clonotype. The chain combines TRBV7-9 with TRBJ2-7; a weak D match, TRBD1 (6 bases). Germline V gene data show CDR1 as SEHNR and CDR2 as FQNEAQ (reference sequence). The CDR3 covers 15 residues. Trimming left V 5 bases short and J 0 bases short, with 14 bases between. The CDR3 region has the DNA TGTGCCAGCAGCCCCCGGACAGTGAGCTCCTACGAGCAGTACTTC. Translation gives CASSPRTVSSYEQYF.

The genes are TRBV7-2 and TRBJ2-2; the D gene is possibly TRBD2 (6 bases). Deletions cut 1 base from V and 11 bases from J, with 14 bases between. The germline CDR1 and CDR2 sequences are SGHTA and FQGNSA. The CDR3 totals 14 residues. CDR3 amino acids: CASSLVRDHPELFF. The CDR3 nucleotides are TGTGCCAGCAGCTTAGTGCGGGACCACCCCGAGCTGTTTTTT.

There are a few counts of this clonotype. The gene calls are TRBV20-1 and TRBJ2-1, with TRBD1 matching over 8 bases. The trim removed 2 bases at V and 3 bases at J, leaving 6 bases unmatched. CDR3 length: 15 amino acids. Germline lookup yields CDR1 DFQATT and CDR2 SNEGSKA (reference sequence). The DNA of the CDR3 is TGCAGTGCTAGATTGCCAGGGGGCGACTACAATGAGCAGTTCTTC. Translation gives CSARLPGGDYNEQFF.

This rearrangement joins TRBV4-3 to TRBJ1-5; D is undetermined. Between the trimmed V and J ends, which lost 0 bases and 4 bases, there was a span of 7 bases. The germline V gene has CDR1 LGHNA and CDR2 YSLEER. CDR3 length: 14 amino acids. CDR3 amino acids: CASSQDIRNQPQHF. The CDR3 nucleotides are TGCGCCAGCAGCCAAGATATTAGAAATCAGCCCCAGCATTTT.

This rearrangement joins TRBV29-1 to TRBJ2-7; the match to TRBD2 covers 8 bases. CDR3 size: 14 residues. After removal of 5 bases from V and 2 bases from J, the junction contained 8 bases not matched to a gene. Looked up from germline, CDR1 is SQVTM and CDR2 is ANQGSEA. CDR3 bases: TGCAGCGTTTCCCGGGGTAGCGGGGCCTACGAGCAGTACTTC. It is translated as CSVSRGSGAYEQYF.

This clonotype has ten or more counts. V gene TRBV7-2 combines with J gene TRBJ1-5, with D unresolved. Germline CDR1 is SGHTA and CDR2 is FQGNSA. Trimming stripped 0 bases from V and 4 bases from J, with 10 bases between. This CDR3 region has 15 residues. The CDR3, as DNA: TGTGCCAGCAGCTTAGCCGGCCTTCTAAATCAGCCCCAGCATTTT. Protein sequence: CASSLAGLLNQPQHF.

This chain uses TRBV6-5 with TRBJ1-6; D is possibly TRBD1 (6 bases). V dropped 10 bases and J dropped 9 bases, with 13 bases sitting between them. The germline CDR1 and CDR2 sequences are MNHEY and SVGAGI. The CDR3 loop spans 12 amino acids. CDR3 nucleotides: TGTGCCACGTCTATCAGGGGTTCACCCCTCCACTTT. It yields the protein CATSIRGSPLHF.

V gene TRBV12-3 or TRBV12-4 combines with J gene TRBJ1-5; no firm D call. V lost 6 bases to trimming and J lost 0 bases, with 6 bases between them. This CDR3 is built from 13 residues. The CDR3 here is CASRVNSNQPQHF. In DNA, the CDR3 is TGTGCCAGCAGGGTAAATAGCAATCAGCCCCAGCATTTT.

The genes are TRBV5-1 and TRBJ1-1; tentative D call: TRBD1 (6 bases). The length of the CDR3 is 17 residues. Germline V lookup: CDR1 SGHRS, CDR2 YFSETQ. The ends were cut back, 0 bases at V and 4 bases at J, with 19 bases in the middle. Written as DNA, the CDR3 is TGCGCCAGCAGCTTGGCCGGCGCGGTAAGAGGGGGCACTGAAGCTTTCTTT. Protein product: CASSLAGAVRGGTEAFF.

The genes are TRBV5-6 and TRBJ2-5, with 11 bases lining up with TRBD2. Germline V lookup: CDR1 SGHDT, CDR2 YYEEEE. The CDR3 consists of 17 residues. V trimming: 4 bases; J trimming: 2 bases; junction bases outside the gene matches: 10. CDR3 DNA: TGTGCCAGCAGCCGTGTAGCGGGGGGGCGGGGGCAAGAGACCCAGTACTTC. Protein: CASSRVAGGRGQETQYF.